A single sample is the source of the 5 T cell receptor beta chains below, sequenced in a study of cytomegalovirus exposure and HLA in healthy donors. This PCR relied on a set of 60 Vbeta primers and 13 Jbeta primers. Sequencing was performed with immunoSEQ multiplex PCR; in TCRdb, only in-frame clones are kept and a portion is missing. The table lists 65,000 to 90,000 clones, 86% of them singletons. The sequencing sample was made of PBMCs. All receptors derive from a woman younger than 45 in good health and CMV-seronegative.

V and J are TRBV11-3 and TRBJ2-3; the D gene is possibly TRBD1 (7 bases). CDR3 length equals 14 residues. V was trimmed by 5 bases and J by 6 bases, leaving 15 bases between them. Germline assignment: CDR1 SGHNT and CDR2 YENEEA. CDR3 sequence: CASSLSGGGDTQYF. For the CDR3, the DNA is TGTGCCAGCAGCCTTAGCGGAGGGGGCGATACGCAGTATTTT.

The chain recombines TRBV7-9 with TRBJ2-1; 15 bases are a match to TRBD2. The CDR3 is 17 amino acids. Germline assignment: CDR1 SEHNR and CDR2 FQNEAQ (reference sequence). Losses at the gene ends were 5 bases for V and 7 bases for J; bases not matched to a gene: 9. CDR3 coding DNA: TGTGCCAGCAGCATGGGACTAGCGGGAGGTCTAAGGAATGAGCAGTTCTTC. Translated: CASSMGLAGGLRNEQFF.

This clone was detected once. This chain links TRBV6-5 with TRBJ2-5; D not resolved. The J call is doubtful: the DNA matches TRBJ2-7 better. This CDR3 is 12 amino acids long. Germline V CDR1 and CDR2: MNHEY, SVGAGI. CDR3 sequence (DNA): TGTGCCAGCAGTTACAGAGGATACGAGCAGTACTTC. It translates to CASSYRGYEQYF.

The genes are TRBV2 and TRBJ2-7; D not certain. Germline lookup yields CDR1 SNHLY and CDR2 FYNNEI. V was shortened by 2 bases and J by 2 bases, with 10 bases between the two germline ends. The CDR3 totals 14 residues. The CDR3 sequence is CASSESGFTYEQYF. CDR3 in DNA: TGTGCCAGCAGTGAATCAGGATTTACCTACGAGCAGTACTTC. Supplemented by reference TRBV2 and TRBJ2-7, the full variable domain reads EPEVTQTPSHQVTQMGQEVILRCVPISNHLYFYWYRQILGQKVEFLVSFYNNEISEKSEIFDDQFSVERPDGSNFTLKIRSTKLEDSAMYFCASSESGFTYEQYFGPGTRLTVT.

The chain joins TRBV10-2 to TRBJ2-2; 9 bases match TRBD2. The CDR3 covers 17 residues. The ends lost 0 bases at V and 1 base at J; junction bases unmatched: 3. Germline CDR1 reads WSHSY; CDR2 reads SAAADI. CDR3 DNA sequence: TGCGCCAGCAGTGAGTCCGGTAGCGGGGGGAACACCGGGGAGCTGTTTTTT. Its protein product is CASSESGSGGNTGELFF.